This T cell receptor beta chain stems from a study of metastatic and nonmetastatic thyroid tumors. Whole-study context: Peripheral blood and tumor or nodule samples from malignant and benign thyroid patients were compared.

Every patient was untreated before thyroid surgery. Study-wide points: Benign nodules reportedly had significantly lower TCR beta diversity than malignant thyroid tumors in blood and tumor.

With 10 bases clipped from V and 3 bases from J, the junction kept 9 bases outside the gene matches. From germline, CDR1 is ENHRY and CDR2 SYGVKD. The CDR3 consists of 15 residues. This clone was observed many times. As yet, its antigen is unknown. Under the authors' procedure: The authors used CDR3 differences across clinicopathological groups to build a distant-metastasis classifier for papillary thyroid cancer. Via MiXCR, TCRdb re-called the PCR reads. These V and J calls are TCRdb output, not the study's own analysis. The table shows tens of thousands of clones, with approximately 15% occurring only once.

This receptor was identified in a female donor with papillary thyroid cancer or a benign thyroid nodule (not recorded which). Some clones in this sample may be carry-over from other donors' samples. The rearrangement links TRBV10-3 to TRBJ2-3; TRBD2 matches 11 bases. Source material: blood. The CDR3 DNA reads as TGTGCCACACTAGAGGGACTAGCGGAGACAGATACGCAGTATTTT. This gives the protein CATLEGLAETDTQYF.